This TCR beta chain is from a study of Ad26.COV2.S vaccination and SARS-CoV-2 variants (dated by TCRdb to the early 2020s). For context, the study as a whole: Vaccine-arm donors came from COV1001, a multicentre, randomized, double-blind, placebo-controlled phase I-IIa trial of Ad26.COV2.S in healthy adults. A total of around 32 samples were included in the TCR-sequenced set, comprising approximately 20 Ad26.COV2.S vaccine recipients, 5 placebo recipients and 8 SARS-CoV-2 convalescent individuals. The specificity and breadth of SARS-CoV-2-reactive T cell receptors after Ad26.COV2.S vaccination were assessed by TCRbeta repertoire sequencing. Throughout the experiments and outcome assessment, investigators stayed blinded to trial group allocation. Ad26.COV2.S was administered intramuscularly at 5 x 10^10 or 1 x 10^11 viral particles, either as a single shot or as two shots given 56 days apart. Trial participants were randomized into five groups of five, in which low-dose or high-dose Ad26.COV2.S was given once or twice, or placebo was given on both occasions. Study-level results and caveats: Higher spike-specific TCR breadth was observed in Ad26.COV2.S recipients than in placebo recipients (P = 0.0014). Non-spike TCR breadth was comparable between vaccine and placebo recipients, consistent with the vaccine containing only spike. The study was not powered to compare responses between vaccine doses or regimens. After vaccination, substantial breadth of spike-specific CD8+ and CD4+ T cell responses was reported. The authors noted that the TCR breadth and depth analyses may have underestimated total T cell responses.

This clone was seen a single time. This clone's antigen is unknown. Base-call qualities are not available, and no considerably larger clone is one nucleotide away. CDR1 and CDR2 (MNHEY, SVGAGI) derive from the germline V gene. Measured from the cysteine to the phenylalanine, the CDR3 is 15 residues long. Solely the CDR3 DNA is kept, with 45 bases framed from the first base. V drops 2 bases and J drops 6 bases, leaving 14 bases in between. The intended sense of this specimen's treatment or condition label: roughly 20 received Ad26.COV2.S at low or high dose, single or two shots; about 5 received placebo; per-sample allocation not given. For vaccine and placebo recipients, repertoires were sequenced using samples collected on day 63 after the first injection. In Cohort 1b, roughly 26 adults aged 18-55 years were enrolled at a single site in Boston, USA, between 29 July and 7 August 2020. As a vaccine, Ad26.COV2.S was a replication-incompetent adenovirus type 26 vector that expressed a prefusion-stabilized SARS-CoV-2 spike protein derived from the original Wuhan strain.

TCRbeta CDR3 regions were sequenced with the immunoSEQ Assay. After extraction, genomic DNA underwent amplification by bias-controlled multiplex PCR, followed by high-throughput sequencing. Per the original workflow: To quantify the absolute abundance of every unique TCRbeta CDR3 region, sequences were collapsed and filtered. T cell fraction was estimated by normalizing TCRbeta template counts to usable DNA, with usable DNA measured through amplification of reference genes found in all nucleated cells. Repertoire TCRs were annotated as SARS-CoV-2-specific by exact matching of V gene, CDR3 amino acid sequence and J gene to a known reactive TCR set. MIRA supplied the reference SARS-CoV-2 TCR set, which was filtered for enrichment in COVID-19-positive ImmuneCODE repertoires so that public or cross-reactive TCRs were removed. Based on the MIRA antigens, annotated TCRs were further analysed at the level of specific ORF or position within ORF. Depth was the summed frequency of annotated unique rearrangements, while breadth was defined as annotated unique rearrangements over total unique productive rearrangements. Two-sided Wilcoxon rank-sum tests were used to compare TCR breadth between groups. Entries here come from immuneACCESS through TCRdb and include only in-frame sequences with V and J called. Some clones fail to appear in such tables; in the studies checked, an unresolved V gene covers under half of the shortfall, and the cause of the remainder is unknown. The V and J calls and clone size come from that table; D and trimming were worked out from the DNA. For this sample there are around 450,000 clones; 75% to 95% appear just once. 9.5% to 15% of the sample rests with the top ten.

The TCR sequence derives from a person aged 18-60 years who received the Ad26.COV2.S COVID-19 vaccine or a placebo. The chain links TRBV6-5 with TRBJ2-1; the best D guess is TRBD1, with 6 bases matching. Sequenced material: peripheral blood, taken in a trial of Ad26.COV2.S vaccine versus placebo. CDR3 loop: CASSYGAQGGNEQFF. The nucleotide sequence is given as TGTGCCAGCAGTTACGGCGCCCAAGGGGGCAATGAGCAGTTCTTC.